Below, 13 T cell receptor beta chains from the same sample are listed, as sequenced in a study of identical twins. TCRdb reprocessed the 5' RACE reads with MiXCR, giving one entry per CDR3 protein. In the table there are fewer than 900,000 distinct CDR3 sequences, roughly 18% of which are singletons. The data also belong to a second study, concerning T cells expressing NK-cell markers.

Sequenced: PBMCs. These TCRs come from a woman in her late teens or twenties in good health.

This clonotype has more than one count but fewer than ten. This rearrangement joins TRBV20-1 to TRBJ2-2; TRBD2 aligns across 12 bases. V was pared by 0 bases and J by 5 bases, with 4 bases of the junction left unmatched. This CDR3 has 16 residues. Looked up from germline, CDR1 is DFQATT and CDR2 is SNEGSKA (reference sequence). CDR3: CSARDATSGGTGELFF. The DNA for the CDR3 is TGCAGTGCTAGAGACGCGACTAGCGGGGGTACCGGGGAGCTGTTTTTT.

The V and J genes are TRBV2 and TRBJ1-1; no clear D. The CDR3 spans 15 residues. V was trimmed by 7 bases and J by 3 bases, leaving 18 bases between them. Germline CDR1 and CDR2: SNHLY and FYNNEI. Written as DNA, the CDR3 is TGTGCCAGCACCCCCGTAGGCAGGTTCCACACTGAAGCTTTCTTT. It is translated as CASTPVGRFHTEAFF.

The CDR3 loop reads CASILGREYNEQFF. DNA for the CDR3: TGTGCCAGCATTCTAGGAAGAGAGTACAATGAGCAGTTCTTC. V and J are TRBV7-2 and TRBJ2-1; no definite D call. This CDR3 has 14 residues. Germline V CDR1 and CDR2: SGHTA, FQGNSA. The V end was cut by 7 bases, the J end by 4 bases, with 14 bases between.

The chain has TRBV29-1 and TRBJ1-2; no reliable D call. CDR3 length: 11 residues. CDR1 and CDR2 from the germline V gene are SQVTM and ANQGSEA. V lost 8 bases to trimming and J lost 7 bases, with 14 bases between them. The CDR3 bases are TGCAGCATCAGGAGCCCTCCTGGCTACACCTTC. It translates to CSIRSPPGYTF.

This rearrangement joins TRBV20-1 to TRBJ2-7; D call uncertain. Per the germline V gene, CDR1 is DFQATT and CDR2 is SNEGSKA (reference sequence). V was trimmed by 3 bases and J by 6 bases, leaving 15 bases between them. The CDR3 runs to 13 residues. CDR3 loop: CSASYVPNSEQYF. The CDR3 region has the DNA TGCAGTGCTAGTTATGTTCCCAACTCCGAGCAGTACTTC.

This sequence joins TRBV5-5 and TRBJ1-5; D perhaps matches TRBD1 (5 bases). Trimming left V 2 bases short and J 0 bases short, with 15 bases between. The CDR3 is 17 residues long. Germline CDR1 is SGHKS and CDR2 is YYEKEE (reference sequence). CDR3 protein: CASSFDIGVNSNQPQHF. The CDR3 DNA reads as TGTGCCAGCAGCTTCGATATAGGGGTGAATAGCAATCAGCCCCAGCATTTT. Drawing the rest from reference TRBV5-5 and TRBJ1-5, the complete variable domain is DAGVTQSPTHLIKTRGQQVTLRCSPISGHKSVSWYQQVLGQGPQFIFQYYEKEERGRGNFPDRFSARQFPNYSSELNVNALLLGDSALYLCASSFDIGVNSNQPQHFGDGTRLSIL.

This clonotype showed up many times. This chain connects TRBV20-1 to TRBJ1-5; the D gene is possibly TRBD1 (5 bases). Per the germline V gene, CDR1 is DFQATT and CDR2 is SNEGSKA (reference sequence). CDR3 length: 14 amino acids. Between the trimmed V and J ends, which lost 5 bases and 11 bases, there was a span of 22 bases. The CDR3 spells CSAPLRRGVWTQHF. The CDR3 DNA sequence: TGCAGTGCTCCCCTAAGGAGGGGAGTTTGGACCCAGCATTTT.

This clonotype was recorded a few times. This rearrangement joins TRBV7-9 to TRBJ2-5; TRBD1 is a possible D gene (6 bases). V shed 4 bases and J shed 0 bases, with 12 bases lying between them. This CDR3 comprises 15 residues. Germline V gene sequence: CDR1 SEHNR, CDR2 FQNEAQ (reference sequence). The CDR3 coding sequence is TGTGCCAGCAGCTATCCGGGACACTACCAAGAGACCCAGTACTTC. Translating gives CASSYPGHYQETQYF.

The chain is built from TRBV9 and TRBJ1-1; D unresolved. Germline lookup yields CDR1 SGDLS and CDR2 YYNGEE. V lost 4 bases, J lost 1 base, and 8 bases lay in between. This CDR3 spans 13 amino acids. For the CDR3, the DNA is TGTGCCAGCAGCACCCCCCCGAACACTGAAGCTTTCTTT. This gives the protein CASSTPPNTEAFF.

The chain has TRBV7-9 and TRBJ2-7; D perhaps matches TRBD2 (6 bases). The CDR3 totals 15 residues. Germline V gene lookup returns CDR1 SEHNR and CDR2 FQNEAQ (reference sequence). V lost 5 bases and J lost 3, with 17 bases in between. CDR3 sequence (DNA): TGTGCCAGCAGCCCGGCCTCGGGGGTCTACTACGAGCAGTACTTC. It is translated as CASSPASGVYYEQYF. Drawing the rest from reference TRBV7-9 and TRBJ2-7, the complete variable domain is DTGVSQNPRHKITKRGQNVTFRCDPISEHNRLYWYRQTLGQGPEFLTYFQNEAQLEKSRLLSDRFSAERPKGSFSTLEIQRTEQGDSAMYLCASSPASGVYYEQYFGPGTRLTVT.

The chain has TRBV5-6 and TRBJ1-2; a weak D match, TRBD1 (5 bases). CDR1 and CDR2 (germline): SGHDT, YYEEEE. The germline V and J ends were trimmed by 4 bases and 12 bases, with 19 bases remaining between them. The CDR3 extends over 13 amino acids. CDR3 sequence: CASSRGGAPWNTF. For the CDR3, the DNA is TGTGCCAGCAGCCGGGGCGGGGCCCCCTGGAACACCTTC.

The chain couples TRBV27 to TRBJ2-7; D gene ambiguous. CDR3 size: 13 residues. V lost 5 bases and J 6 bases, leaving 14 bases between the germline ends. Germline CDR1 is MNHEY and CDR2 is SMNVEV (reference sequence). CDR3 protein: CASSPGPRGEQYF. CDR3 nucleotides: TGTGCCAGCAGTCCAGGACCCCGCGGCGAGCAGTACTTC.

The chain employs TRBV6-1 and TRBJ1-1; no reliable D call. The CDR3 has 15 residues. CDR1 MNHNS and CDR2 SASEGT come from the germline V gene. Trimming removed 3 bases from V and 5 bases from J, with 16 bases in between. The CDR3: CASSDYYLARTEAFF. The CDR3 coding sequence is TGTGCCAGCAGTGACTACTATTTAGCGAGGACTGAAGCTTTCTTT.